This T cell receptor (beta chain) came from a study of blood T cell repertoires in COVID-19. Whole-study context: Both acute and convalescent COVID-19 samples were obtained from the United States, Italy and Spain. Sample material is recorded as cDNA or gDNA derived from T cells, B-cell-depleted T cells, or PBMCs.

Produced via immunoSEQ multiplex PCR; TCRdb's table is partial and in-frame only. The sample yields around 60,000 clones, approximately 85% seen once. The germline V gene has CDR1 LGHNA and CDR2 YNFKEQ. J gave up 2 bases and V 5 bases, and 8 bases lay outside the gene matches. This CDR3 is built from 17 residues. This clonotype was obtained from a man aged 45-65 years with active COVID-19. Sequencing input: peripheral blood. The J gene is TRBJ2-3, the V gene TRBV4-2; 12 bases line up with TRBD2. DNA for the CDR3: TGTGCCAGCAGCTCCTACGGACTAGCGGGGAACACAGATACGCAGTATTTT. Translated, it gives CASSSYGLAGNTDTQYF.